The sequence of this T cell receptor beta chain was determined in a study of T cells in Graves' hyperthyroidism and ophthalmopathy. Germline V gives CDR1 KGHSH, CDR2 LQKENI. The CDR3 totals 20 residues. Trimming cost V 1 base and J 3 bases, with 22 bases left between them. Regions amplified from RNA transcripts were the TCR beta CDR3 regions. When the TCR CDR3 underwent first-round RT-PCR, the HTBI primer set was used. Using its own MiXCR run on the multiplex PCR reads, TCRdb lists one record per CDR3 protein. The sample shows around 600,000 distinct CDR3 sequences, around 16% of them seen only once. This clonotype appeared a single time.

Sequencing input: blood. The origin of this receptor is a woman aged 30 to 39 with Graves' hyperthyroidism. The V call is TRBV18, the J call TRBJ2-6; D gene uncertain. The DNA of the CDR3 is TGTGCCAGCTCACCACTTCCGCGTAGTCTTTCGTCTGGTGGGGCCAACGTCCTGACTTTC. Its protein is CASSPLPRSLSSGGANVLTF.